The 9 T cell receptor beta chains reported below all come from one sample, sequenced in a study of identical twins. One entry per CDR3 protein, called by TCRdb with MiXCR from the 5' RACE reads. The sample contains 1.5 million to 2 million distinct CDR3 sequences, 32% of which appear only once. The material sequenced was cord blood. The receptors here all came from a newborn girl in good health.

The gene calls are TRBV7-2 and TRBJ2-5; 11 bases align to TRBD1. The J call may be in error: the DNA end matches TRBJ2-1 better. Germline CDR1 and CDR2: SGHTA and FQGNSA. This CDR3 has 16 residues. The CDR3 spells CASSLSRTGGRETQFF. DNA of the CDR3: TGTGCCAGCAGCTTATCAAGGACAGGGGGCAGGGAGACCCAGTTCTTC.

This clonotype turned up a few times. This chain joins TRBV19 and TRBJ2-1; 8 nucleotides agree with TRBD2. V lost 6 bases and J lost 0; bases outside the gene matches: 4. CDR1 and CDR2 (germline): LNHDA, SQIVND (reference sequence). This CDR3 spans 15 amino acids. CDR3 region: CASRLAGPSYNEQFF. The CDR3 nucleotides are TGTGCCAGTAGGCTAGCGGGCCCCTCCTACAATGAGCAGTTCTTC.

This clonotype has only a few counts. The rearrangement uses TRBV6-5 and TRBJ2-6; possible D gene TRBD1, 5 bases. The V and J ends lost 8 bases and 9 bases respectively, with 14 bases between them. This CDR3 has 13 residues. Per germline, CDR1 MNHEY and CDR2 SVGAGI. CDR3 coding DNA: TGTGCCAGCCGAAGACAGCTCCTCAACGTCCTGACTTTC. It codes for CASRRQLLNVLTF.

This clonotype came up a few times. The chain uses TRBV20-1 and TRBJ2-3; TRBD2 agrees at 10 bases. The CDR3 is 17 residues long. Germline values: CDR1 DFQATT, CDR2 SNEGSKA (reference sequence). Trimming took 4 bases from V and 1 from J; bases not matched to a gene: 11. CDR3 protein: CSATPGTSEWGTDTQYF. Written as DNA, the CDR3 is TGCAGTGCTACTCCCGGGACTAGCGAGTGGGGCACAGATACGCAGTATTTT.

This clonotype was seen more than once but under ten times. The J gene is TRBJ1-2, the V gene TRBV5-1; 9 nucleotides agree with TRBD1. CDR3 length: 14 amino acids. V was pared by 6 bases and J by 4 bases, with 7 bases of the junction left unmatched. The V gene's germline CDR1 is SGHRS and CDR2 YFSETQ. Here the CDR3 reads CASNGDRESYGYTF. The CDR3 region has the DNA TGCGCCAGCAACGGGGACAGGGAGTCCTATGGCTACACCTTC.

The genes are TRBV4-2 and TRBJ2-7; D gene ambiguous. The CDR3 totals 17 residues. V was pared by 0 bases and J by 0 bases, with 15 bases between. CDR1 and CDR2 from the germline V gene are LGHNA and YNFKEQ. Here the CDR3 reads CASSQDWAGGSSYEQYF. The DNA of the CDR3 is TGTGCCAGCAGCCAAGACTGGGCCGGCGGCAGCTCCTACGAGCAGTACTTC.

This chain connects TRBV28 to TRBJ2-1; TRBD2 aligns across 7 bases. V shed 1 base, J shed 4 bases, and the junction held 4 bases outside the gene matches. The V gene's germline CDR1 is MDHEN and CDR2 SYDVKM. The CDR3 runs 15 residues. The CDR3 DNA reads as TGTGCCAGCAGTTTATCAGTGGGAGGGTACAATGAGCAGTTCTTC. This gives the protein CASSLSVGGYNEQFF.

The chain carries TRBV20-1 and TRBJ2-7, with 11 bases aligning to TRBD1. The V segment lost 8 bases and the J segment 4 bases; nucleotides outside the gene matches: 7. CDR1 is DFQATT, CDR2 SNEGSKA, per germline (reference sequence). The CDR3 extends over 13 amino acids. This CDR3 reads CSYGQGAKYEQYF. The DNA for the CDR3 is TGCAGTTACGGACAGGGGGCGAAATACGAGCAGTACTTC.

This clonotype was found a few times. The CDR3, as DNA: TGTGCCAGCAGTTTGACGATGTTGGGGGGCTCTGAGGAAAAACTGTTTTTT. Its translation: CASSLTMLGGSEEKLFF. This sequence joins TRBV12-3 or TRBV12-4 and TRBJ1-4; tentatively, D is TRBD1 (6 bases). Trimming took 3 bases from V and 8 from J, leaving 22 bases between them. CDR3 length equals 17 residues.